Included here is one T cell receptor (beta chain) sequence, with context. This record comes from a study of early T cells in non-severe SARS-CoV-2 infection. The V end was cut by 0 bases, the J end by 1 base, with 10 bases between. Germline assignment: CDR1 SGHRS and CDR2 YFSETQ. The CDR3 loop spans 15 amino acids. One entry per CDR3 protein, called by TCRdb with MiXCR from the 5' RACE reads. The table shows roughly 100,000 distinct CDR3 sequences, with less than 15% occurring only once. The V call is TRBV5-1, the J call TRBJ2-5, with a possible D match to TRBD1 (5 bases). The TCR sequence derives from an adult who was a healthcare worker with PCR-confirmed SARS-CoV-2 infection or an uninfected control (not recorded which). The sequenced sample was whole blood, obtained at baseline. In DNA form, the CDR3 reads TGCGCCAGCAGCTTGGGGGGCAGCTTCCAAGAGACCCAGTACTTC. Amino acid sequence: CASSLGGSFQETQYF.